The 28 T cell receptor beta chains presented below share a single source sample, sequenced in a study of cytotoxic CD8 clonotypes in ibrutinib-treated CLL. The table came from immunoSEQ multiplex PCR; TCRdb's copy has only in-frame clones and leaves some out. The sample holds over 150,000 clones, 72% seen once. Source: PBMCs, taken after 24 months of ibrutinib treatment. These receptors were taken from a human donor with chronic lymphocytic leukemia.

This chain uses TRBV7-9 with TRBJ1-1; D call uncertain. V was trimmed by 5 bases and J by 9 bases, leaving 16 bases between them. The CDR3 is made up of 13 amino acids. The germline V gene encodes CDR1 SEHNR and CDR2 FQNEAQ (reference sequence). This chain's CDR3 is CASSVGNGGKAFF. DNA of the CDR3: TGTGCCAGCAGCGTAGGTAATGGTGGGAAAGCTTTCTTT.

This sequence joins TRBV5-1 and TRBJ2-5; D possibly uses TRBD1 or TRBD2 (7 bases each). With 2 bases removed from V and 5 bases from J, the gap between germline ends came to 13 bases. Germline loops: CDR1 SGHRS, CDR2 YFSETQ. The CDR3 consists of 14 residues. For the CDR3, the DNA is TGCGCCAGCAGCTTTCGACAGGGAGGGGAGACCCAGTACTTC. Translation: CASSFRQGGETQYF.

The CDR3 here is CAWSVKGGYGYTF. The CDR3 DNA follows: TGTGCCTGGAGTGTAAAGGGCGGCTATGGCTACACCTTC. The V and J genes are TRBV30 and TRBJ1-2; D gene uncertain. There are 13 residues in the CDR3. CDR1 is GTSNPN, CDR2 SVGIG, per germline (reference sequence). The V and J ends lost 0 bases and 4 bases respectively, with 9 bases between them.

The V call is TRBV7-2, the J call TRBJ2-7; D is unclear. Germline values: CDR1 SGHTA, CDR2 FQGNSA. CDR3 size: 15 residues. Trimming took off 2 bases at V and 3 bases at J, with 14 bases between the two ends. CDR3 in amino acids: CASSLSLGVNYEQYF. The CDR3 DNA reads as TGTGCCAGCAGCTTATCTTTAGGAGTAAACTACGAGCAGTACTTC.

This chain connects TRBV6-4 to TRBJ2-5, with 8 bases lining up with TRBD2. Judging by the DNA end, TRBJ2-7 fits better; the J call may be wrong. The germline gives CDR1 MRHNA, CDR2 SNTAGT. The CDR3 has 16 amino acids. This chain's CDR3 is CASSVSATSATYEQYF. The DNA of the CDR3 is TGTGCCAGCAGTGTCTCCGCGACTAGCGCTACCTACGAGCAGTACTTC.

The chain combines TRBV5-1 with TRBJ1-1; D may be TRBD1 (5 bases). Between the trimmed V and J ends, which lost 6 bases and 2 bases, there was a span of 17 bases. Germline V gene data show CDR1 as SGHRS and CDR2 as YFSETQ. The CDR3 runs to 15 residues. CDR3 bases: TGCGCCAGCACCCTCCTGGCAGGGCCAAACACTGAAGCTTTCTTT. Its protein product is CASTLLAGPNTEAFF. The full variable domain, in which reference TRBV5-1 and TRBJ1-1 provide the parts outside the CDR3, is KAGVTQTPRYLIKTRGQQVTLSCSPISGHRSVSWYQQTPGQGLQFLFEYFSETQRNKGNFPGRFSGRQFSNSRSEMNVSTLELGDSALYLCASTLLAGPNTEAFFGQGTRLTVV.

V and J are TRBV19 and TRBJ2-1; D not certain. The germline V gene encodes CDR1 LNHDA and CDR2 SQIVND (reference sequence). V dropped 4 bases and J dropped 1 base, with 11 bases sitting between them. The CDR3 has 15 amino acids. CDR3 region: CASSTTGRSYNEQFF. The CDR3 DNA follows: TGTGCCAGTAGTACTACCGGGCGATCCTACAATGAGCAGTTCTTC.

This clone has a handful of counts. Here the CDR3 reads CASRQGAMTEAFF. The CDR3, as DNA: TGCGCCAGCCGACAGGGGGCTATGACTGAAGCTTTCTTT. J is TRBJ1-1 and V is TRBV5-1; 10 bases line up with TRBD1. The CDR3 runs 13 residues. With 7 bases clipped from V and 5 bases from J, the junction kept 5 bases outside the gene matches. Germline values: CDR1 SGHRS, CDR2 YFSETQ.

This clone was counted between two and nine times. The J gene is TRBJ2-1, the V gene TRBV5-4, with a possible D match to TRBD1 (6 bases). Trimming removed 4 bases from V and 4 bases from J, with 12 bases in between. The germline CDR1 and CDR2 sequences are SGHNT and YYREEE (reference sequence). The CDR3 sequence is 14 residues long. The CDR3 region has the DNA TGTGCCAGCAGCGCAGGGGTTGGTTACAATGAGCAGTTCTTC. It codes for CASSAGVGYNEQFF.

The rearrangement uses TRBV15 and TRBJ2-7, with D possibly matching TRBD2 (6 bases). CDR1 LNHNV and CDR2 YYDKDF come from the germline V gene (reference sequence). The CDR3 length is 13 residues. V shed 1 base and J shed 7 bases, with 11 bases lying between them. The CDR3 nucleotides read TGTGCCACCAGCAGAGGTCGGGAGTATGAGCAGTACTTC. It yields the protein CATSRGREYEQYF.

The V call is TRBV7-6, the J call TRBJ1-5, with 7 nucleotides matching TRBD1. CDR3 length: 17 amino acids. V lost 1 base, J lost 5 bases, and 11 bases stayed unmatched. Germline assignment: CDR1 SGHVS and CDR2 FNYEAQ. The CDR3 is CASSLGGGQAGDQPQHF. The CDR3 DNA reads TGTGCCAGCAGCTTAGGCGGAGGACAGGCGGGGGATCAGCCCCAGCATTTT.

The CDR3 nucleotides read TGTGCCAGCAGCTTAGAGGCCAGCCCGGTTGGAGCTTTCTTT. Translation: CASSLEASPVGAFF. The genes are TRBV7-2 and TRBJ1-1; D is ambiguous. Germline CDR1 reads SGHTA; CDR2 reads FQGNSA. This CDR3 contains 14 residues. The V end was cut by 1 base, the J end by 10 bases, with 16 bases between. Based on the CDR3 plus reference TRBV7-2 and TRBJ1-1, the full variable domain is GAGVSQSPSNKVTEKGKDVELRCDPISGHTALYWYRQSLGQGLEFLIYFQGNSAPDKSGLPSDRFSAERTGGSVSTLTIQRTQQEDSAVYLCASSLEASPVGAFFGQGTRLTVV.

J is TRBJ2-7 and V is TRBV10-3; 12 bases are shared with TRBD2. Germline CDR1 reads ENHRY; CDR2 reads SYGVKD. The CDR3 extends over 16 amino acids. J gave up 7 bases and V 0 bases, and 7 bases lay outside the gene matches. CDR3 protein: CAISESVTSGRWEQYF. The CDR3 DNA sequence: TGTGCCATCAGTGAGTCGGTTACTAGCGGGAGGTGGGAGCAGTACTTC.

This chain connects TRBV27 to TRBJ1-2; D might be TRBD1 (5 bases). The CDR3 is 12 residues long. Germline V CDR1 and CDR2: MNHEY, SMNVEV (reference sequence). Trimming removed 8 bases at V and 5 bases at J, with 12 bases between. The CDR3 DNA sequence: TGTGCCAGCGGAAGACAGTATTATGGCTACACCTTC. This sequence encodes CASGRQYYGYTF.

This chain links TRBV7-2 with TRBJ2-1; the match to TRBD2 covers 12 bases. Germline trimming cut 5 bases from V and 6 bases from J; bases unmatched to any gene: 5. Germline CDR1 is SGHTA and CDR2 is FQGNSA. There are 15 residues in the CDR3. The CDR3 bases are TGTGCCAGCAGCCTGACTAGCGGGAGCTCCAATGAGCAGTTCTTC. Encoded protein: CASSLTSGSSNEQFF. Full variable domain (outside the CDR3, taken from reference TRBV7-2 and TRBJ2-1): GAGVSQSPSNKVTEKGKDVELRCDPISGHTALYWYRQSLGQGLEFLIYFQGNSAPDKSGLPSDRFSAERTGGSVSTLTIQRTQQEDSAVYLCASSLTSGSSNEQFFGPGTRLTVL.

V and J are TRBV19 and TRBJ2-5; D is undetermined. The V and J ends lost 0 bases and 13 bases respectively, with 18 bases between them. The germline CDR1 and CDR2 sequences are LNHDA and SQIVND (reference sequence). The CDR3 has 14 amino acids. Here the CDR3 DNA reads TGTGCCAGTAGTATAGATCTAGTGACCCCAAATCGGTACTTC. Amino acid sequence: CASSIDLVTPNRYF.

V is TRBV19 and J is TRBJ1-1, with a tentative D call TRBD1 (5 bases). Deletions cut 3 bases from V and 2 bases from J, with 19 bases between. This CDR3 is built from 17 residues. Germline assignment: CDR1 LNHDA and CDR2 SQIVND (reference sequence). The CDR3, as DNA: TGTGCCAGTAGTATGGGGGGGTGGACCTTGATCAACACTGAAGCTTTCTTT. This codes for CASSMGGWTLINTEAFF.

The J gene is TRBJ2-3, the V gene TRBV9; TRBD2 agrees at 9 bases. Germline V gene sequence: CDR1 SGDLS, CDR2 YYNGEE. The junction had 12 bases not matched to a gene; V was cut back by 0 bases and J by 7 bases. The CDR3 has 17 residues. The DNA of the CDR3 is TGTGCCAGCAGCGTAGACGCTAGCGGGACGTCGGCATATACGCAGTATTTT. This codes for CASSVDASGTSAYTQYF.

The rearrangement joins TRBV6-5 to TRBJ1-4, with TRBD1 as a possible D gene (6 bases). This CDR3 contains 14 residues. V was trimmed by 7 bases and J by 5 bases, leaving 14 bases between them. From germline, CDR1 is MNHEY and CDR2 SVGAGI. CDR3 in DNA: TGTGCCAGCATTCGCACAGGGCAAAATGAAAAACTGTTTTTT. Its protein is CASIRTGQNEKLFF.

The genes are TRBV25-1 and TRBJ1-4, with D maybe TRBD1 (5 bases). The CDR3 contains 13 residues. The ends were cut back, 6 bases at V and 3 bases at J, with 8 bases in the middle. Looked up from germline, CDR1 is MGHDK and CDR2 is SYGVNS. This chain's CDR3 is CASRDRANEKLFF. CDR3 DNA: TGTGCCAGCAGAGACAGAGCTAATGAAAAACTGTTTTTT.

V gene TRBV5-8 combines with J gene TRBJ2-7, with D possibly TRBD1 on 6 matching bases. The ends were cut back, 5 bases at V and 3 bases at J, with 9 bases in the middle. CDR3 size: 12 residues. Germline loops: CDR1 SGHTS, CDR2 YDEGEE. This chain's CDR3 is CASRRTDYEQYF. CDR3 nucleotides: TGTGCCAGCAGGCGGACAGACTACGAGCAGTACTTC.

V gene TRBV10-3 combines with J gene TRBJ2-7, with 10 bases matching TRBD2. The V and J ends lost 4 bases and 4 bases, in that order; junction bases with no gene match: 13. Germline loops: CDR1 ENHRY, CDR2 SYGVKD. CDR3 length equals 17 residues. The CDR3 DNA sequence: TGTGCCATCAGTGCCCAGGAGGGGGCTAGCGGGAGATACGAGCAGTACTTC. This translates into CAISAQEGASGRYEQYF.

This rearrangement joins TRBV25-1 to TRBJ2-4; TRBD1 is a possible D gene (5 bases). Germline V CDR1 and CDR2: MGHDK, SYGVNS. V lost 8 bases and J lost 4, with 12 bases in between. The CDR3 consists of 13 residues. CDR3 nucleotides: TGTGCCAGCGGGGCGATAGGGAAAAACATTCAGTACTTC. Translated, it gives CASGAIGKNIQYF.

This chain joins TRBV6-6 and TRBJ2-1; D gene uncertain. V was clipped by 0 bases and J by 6 bases, with 9 bases between them. The CDR3 sequence is 14 residues long. The V gene's germline CDR1 is MNHNY and CDR2 SVGAGI (reference sequence). CDR3 nucleotides: TGTGCCAGCAGTTACTCGATAGGGATCAATGAGCAGTTCTTC. The encoded protein is CASSYSIGINEQFF.

The V gene is TRBV30, the J gene TRBJ2-1, with D possibly TRBD1 on 5 matching bases. Germline CDR1 GTSNPN, CDR2 SVGIG (reference sequence). V lost 1 base, J lost 6 bases, and 22 bases lay in between. The CDR3 is made up of 17 amino acids. In nucleotides, the CDR3 is TGTGCCTGGAGTGGACGACAGAGCAGCTCCTTTGGCAATGAGCAGTTCTTC. The encoded protein is CAWSGRQSSSFGNEQFF.

The V call is TRBV4-1, the J call TRBJ1-2; possible D gene TRBD1, 6 bases. V was trimmed by 1 base and J by 5 bases, leaving 23 bases between them. This CDR3 has 18 residues. Germline V gives CDR1 MGHRA, CDR2 YSYEKL. In DNA, the CDR3 is TGCGCCAGCAGCCAAGCTCCAATCAGGGGCAGGGTCGGATATGGCTACACCTTC. Its protein product is CASSQAPIRGRVGYGYTF.

Only a few counts were recorded for this clone. The V call is TRBV12-5, the J call TRBJ2-2, with D hard to call. Trimming removed 7 bases at V and 1 base at J, with 13 bases between. This CDR3 is built from 15 residues. Germline V gene data show CDR1 as LGHNT and CDR2 as FRNRAP. The CDR3 DNA follows: TGTGCTAGTGCCACAATTGGATGGAACACCGGGGAGCTGTTTTTT. It specifies CASATIGWNTGELFF. The full variable domain, with the rest looked up from reference TRBV12-5 and TRBJ2-2, is DARVTQTPRHKVTEMGQEVTMRCQPILGHNTVFWYRQTMMQGLELLAYFRNRAPLDDSGMPKDRFSAEMPDATLATLKIQPSEPRDSAVYFCASATIGWNTGELFFGEGSRLTVL.

The rearrangement links TRBV2 to TRBJ2-2; 7 nucleotides align to TRBD1. The germline CDR1 and CDR2 sequences are SNHLY and FYNNEI. The CDR3 consists of 14 residues. The J segment lost 4 bases and the V segment lost 6 bases, leaving 5 bases of the junction unmatched. CDR3 nucleotide sequence: TGTGCCAGCAGGGAGGACAGGATCACCGGGGAGCTGTTTTTT. This codes for CASREDRITGELFF. The whole variable domain, remainder taken from reference TRBV2 and TRBJ2-2, is EPEVTQTPSHQVTQMGQEVILRCVPISNHLYFYWYRQILGQKVEFLVSFYNNEISEKSEIFDDQFSVERPDGSNFTLKIRSTKLEDSAMYFCASREDRITGELFFGEGSRLTVL.